The source of this T cell receptor beta chain is a study of Graves' ophthalmopathy and Graves' hyperthyroidism. Transcripts of RNA were the source for amplifying TCR beta CDR3 regions. Investigators did first-round RT-PCR with HTBI primers, then second-round multiplex PCR. From the multiplex PCR reads, TCRdb called clonotypes with MiXCR, one entry per CDR3 protein. The table has a few hundred thousand distinct CDR3 sequences, about a sixth seen once. This CDR3 contains 13 residues. Trimming shortened V by 4 bases and J by 4 bases, and 10 bases separated the two germline ends. Other autoimmune diseases, uncontrolled infections, pregnancy and lactation each led to patient exclusion. Clinicians made diagnoses from clinical symptoms, serum thyroxine, TRAb, thyroid ultrasound and orbital computed tomography.

This receptor was taken from an adult woman with stable Graves' hyperthyroidism. The J gene is TRBJ2-5, the V gene TRBV12-3 or TRBV12-4; D perhaps matches TRBD2 (5 bases). Specimen: peripheral blood. The CDR3: CASSYNAGETQYF. CDR3 coding DNA: TGTGCCAGCAGTTACAACGCGGGAGAGACCCAGTACTTC.